These 22 T cell receptor beta chains share one sample of origin, sequenced in a study of T cell changes during pregnancy in multiple sclerosis (dated by TCRdb to 2018 to 2020). Receptor libraries were prepared by the immunoSEQ multiplex PCR assay. What TCRdb holds here is the immuneACCESS table cut down to in-frame rearrangements. Part of the clones is not present; checked against another copy, under half of the missing clones reflect an unresolved V gene, and the others are unexplained. For this sample the table gives approximately 34,000 clones, of which around 90% were detected only once. The ten largest make up 0.4% to 0.6% of the sample. Here the sequenced sample was CD4+ T cells from peripheral blood mononuclear cells, taken after pregnancy. These receptor sequences come from a female donor with multiple sclerosis, enrolled in a pregnancy study.

J is TRBJ2-1 and V is TRBV25-1; TRBD2 agrees at 12 bases. V lost 3 bases, J lost 6 bases, and 3 bases stayed unmatched. The CDR3 is 15 amino acids. Germline-derived CDR1 and CDR2 are MGHDK and SYGVNS. The CDR3 bases are TGTGCCAGCAGTGATGGGGGACTAGCGGGCAATGAGCAGTTCTTC. Amino acid sequence: CASSDGGLAGNEQFF.

CDR3 region: CASSLTAQQGASGNTIYF. Written as DNA, the CDR3 is TGCGCCAGCAGCCTTACTGCCCAACAGGGGGCATCTGGAAACACCATATATTTT. V gene TRBV5-1 combines with J gene TRBJ1-3; 9 bases are shared with TRBD1. Germline V gives CDR1 SGHRS, CDR2 YFSETQ. CDR3 size: 18 residues. The ends lost 4 bases at V and 1 base at J; junction bases unmatched: 12.

This chain links TRBV29-1 with TRBJ1-1; unclear D gene. Trimming took 5 bases from V and 6 from J, leaving 13 bases between them. The CDR3 is 12 amino acids. Per the germline V gene, CDR1 is SQVTM and CDR2 is ANQGSEA. CDR3 nucleotides: TGCAGCGTTAACCGGGGAAAGGCTGAAGCTTTCTTT. This encodes CSVNRGKAEAFF.

The chain is built from TRBV19 and TRBJ1-5; D is unclear. V was trimmed by 7 bases and J by 3 bases, leaving 13 bases between them. This CDR3 region has 14 residues. Germline loops: CDR1 LNHDA, CDR2 SQIVND (reference sequence). CDR3 DNA sequence: TGTGCCAGTAAACGGGATCGTGACAATCAGCCCCAGCATTTT. Protein product: CASKRDRDNQPQHF.

The chain carries TRBV2 and TRBJ1-5; D is ambiguous. V shed 4 bases and J shed 2 bases, with 6 bases lying between them. Germline lookup yields CDR1 SNHLY and CDR2 FYNNEI. The CDR3 contains 13 residues. CDR3 amino acids: CASSGEGNQPQHF. In nucleotides, the CDR3 is TGTGCCAGCAGTGGGGAGGGCAATCAGCCCCAGCATTTT.

V usage is TRBV21-1 and J usage is TRBJ2-3; the table's D call TRBD2 went unverified against the DNA. TRBV21-1 is termed a pseudogene. The CDR3 is 20 residues long. The CDR3 protein is CASSNGTSGRAPPRTDTQYF. The CDR3 bases are TGTGCCAGCAGCAACGGGACTAGCGGGAGGGCACCGCCCCGCACAGATACGCAGTATTTT.

The genes are TRBV18 and TRBJ2-2; D possibly corresponds to TRBD2 (6 bases). Germline CDR1 reads KGHSH; CDR2 reads LQKENI. The V end lost 2 bases, the J end lost 6 bases, and 7 bases lay between the germline ends. This CDR3 contains 13 residues. In nucleotides, the CDR3 is TGTGCCAGCTCACCAGCTAGCGCCGGGGAGCTGTTTTTT. The encoded protein is CASSPASAGELFF.

The genes are TRBV6-5 and TRBJ1-5, with a tentative D call TRBD1 (6 bases). This CDR3 comprises 14 residues. Germline V lookup: CDR1 MNHEY, CDR2 SVGAGI. The V end was cut by 6 bases, the J end by 0 bases, with 9 bases between. The CDR3 DNA follows: TGTGCCAGCAGCTCCAGGGGTAGCAATCAGCCCCAGCATTTT. It codes for CASSSRGSNQPQHF.

The rearrangement joins TRBV7-2 to TRBJ1-4; no clear D. Germline V gene data show CDR1 as SGHTA and CDR2 as FQGNSA. V lost 0 bases, J lost 2 bases, and 13 bases lay in between. The CDR3 is 17 amino acids. The CDR3 reads CASSLAHRFSTNEKLFF. CDR3 bases: TGTGCCAGCAGCTTAGCGCACAGATTCTCCACTAATGAAAAACTGTTTTTT. Variable domain in full (rest from reference TRBV7-2 and TRBJ1-4): GAGVSQSPSNKVTEKGKDVELRCDPISGHTALYWYRQSLGQGLEFLIYFQGNSAPDKSGLPSDRFSAERTGGSVSTLTIQRTQQEDSAVYLCASSLAHRFSTNEKLFFGSGTQLSVL.

The chain employs TRBV7-2 and TRBJ2-7, with D tentatively TRBD1 (5 bases). Trimming cost V 2 bases and J 0 bases, with 17 bases left between them. CDR1 and CDR2 from the germline V gene are SGHTA and FQGNSA. The CDR3 sequence is 17 residues long. The CDR3 protein is CASSLPLDRPLSYEQYF. In DNA form, the CDR3 reads TGTGCCAGCAGCTTACCTCTCGACAGACCCCTCTCCTACGAGCAGTACTTC.

The rearrangement uses TRBV7-9 and TRBJ1-2; D is unclear. The CDR3 has 11 residues. CDR1 is SEHNR and CDR2 is FQNEAQ in the germline V gene (reference sequence). V was clipped by 2 bases and J by 5 bases, with 3 bases between them. CDR3 sequence: CASSLQYGYTF. The DNA of the CDR3 is TGTGCCAGCAGCTTACAGTATGGCTACACCTTC.

J is TRBJ2-2 and V is TRBV5-5; TRBD2 aligns across 8 bases. CDR1 is SGHKS, CDR2 YYEKEE, per germline (reference sequence). V was pared by 6 bases and J by 5 bases, with 12 bases of the junction left unmatched. This CDR3 comprises 16 residues. DNA for the CDR3: TGTGCCAGCACTTTCCGGACACCGGGGGGGACCGGGGAGCTGTTTTTT. It encodes CASTFRTPGGTGELFF.

The chain uses TRBV7-9 and TRBJ1-3, with D unresolved. The germline V and J ends were trimmed by 5 bases and 3 bases, with 8 bases remaining between them. The CDR3 extends over 13 amino acids. Germline-derived CDR1 and CDR2 are SEHNR and FQNEAQ (reference sequence). Written as DNA, the CDR3 is TGTGCCAGCAGCCAGACGGGTGGAAACACCATATATTTT. Translated, it gives CASSQTGGNTIYF.

This rearrangement joins TRBV6-5 to TRBJ2-7; 8 nucleotides line up with TRBD1. This CDR3 has 13 residues. The germline CDR1 and CDR2 sequences are MNHEY and SVGAGI. The ends lost 6 bases at V and 1 base at J; junction bases unmatched: 2. The DNA of the CDR3 is TGTGCCAGCAGCAGGACAGGGTCCTACGAGCAGTACTTC. Translated: CASSRTGSYEQYF.

The chain carries TRBV7-6 and TRBJ2-7; 9 positions match TRBD2. This CDR3 has 15 residues. Germline V lookup: CDR1 SGHVS, CDR2 FNYEAQ. Trimming took 1 base from V and 3 from J; bases not matched to a gene: 4. CDR3 nucleotide sequence: TGTGCCAGCAGCTTAGGTAGCGGGGGAATCTACGAGCAGTACTTC. Its protein product is CASSLGSGGIYEQYF.

This chain connects TRBV6-6 to TRBJ2-7; 8 nucleotides agree with TRBD1. V lost 2 bases to trimming and J lost 5 bases; unmatched junction nucleotides: 8. The CDR3 consists of 15 residues. CDR1 and CDR2 from the germline V gene are MNHNY and SVGAGI (reference sequence). Here the CDR3 DNA reads TGTGCCAGCAGTTACCTCGGACAGGGCGGGAACGAGCAGTACTTC. Encoded protein: CASSYLGQGGNEQYF.

This chain joins TRBV7-6 and TRBJ1-1; 7 positions match TRBD1. CDR1 and CDR2 from the germline V gene are SGHVS and FNYEAQ. There are 15 residues in the CDR3. J lost 0 bases, V lost 5 bases, and 6 bases had no gene match. CDR3 sequence (DNA): TGTGCCAGCAGCCCGGGACAGTCTATGAACACTGAAGCTTTCTTT. Protein product: CASSPGQSMNTEAFF.

The genes are TRBV28 and TRBJ2-2, with 9 bases lining up with TRBD1. V shed 5 bases and J 6 bases; nucleotides not matched to a gene: 7. The CDR3 has 15 residues. Germline loops: CDR1 MDHEN, CDR2 SYDVKM. Here the CDR3 reads CASSTLTGGPGELFF. In nucleotides, the CDR3 is TGTGCCAGCAGTACCTTAACAGGGGGCCCCGGGGAGCTGTTTTTT.

This rearrangement joins TRBV7-9 to TRBJ1-1; TRBD1 might be the D (5 bases). Deletions cut 5 bases from V and 0 bases from J, with 13 bases between. CDR1 and CDR2 from the germline V gene are SEHNR and FQNEAQ (reference sequence). The CDR3 has 15 residues. The CDR3 sequence is CASSQAGRLNTEAFF. The CDR3 nucleotides are TGTGCCAGCAGCCAAGCGGGACGGTTGAACACTGAAGCTTTCTTT.

The chain couples TRBV19 to TRBJ1-2; TRBD1 agrees at 7 bases. Looked up from germline, CDR1 is LNHDA and CDR2 is SQIVND (reference sequence). This CDR3 is built from 14 residues. J lost 2 bases, V lost 5 bases, and 5 bases had no gene match. CDR3 nucleotide sequence: TGTGCCAGTAGTCCCCCGACAGGGAACTATGGCTACACCTTC. It translates to CASSPPTGNYGYTF.

This rearrangement joins TRBV5-1 to TRBJ2-1; 13 bases align to TRBD2. Unmatched junction bases numbered 5, after V lost 0 bases and J lost 8 bases. Germline values: CDR1 SGHRS, CDR2 YFSETQ. CDR3 length: 16 residues. The CDR3 loop reads CASSLGGLAGVDEQFF. The CDR3 DNA reads as TGCGCCAGCAGCTTGGGAGGACTAGCGGGAGTGGATGAGCAGTTCTTC.

CDR3 protein: CASSFRDSRHLFF. The CDR3 DNA is TGTGCCAGCAGTTTCCGGGACAGCCGTCATCTGTTTTTT. The chain combines TRBV6-6 with TRBJ1-4; TRBD1 matches at 7 bases. Germline V gene sequence: CDR1 MNHNY, CDR2 SVGAGI (reference sequence). The V gene end was trimmed by 4 bases and the J gene end by 14 bases; junction bases not matched to a gene: 10. This CDR3 region has 13 residues.